The 32 T cell receptor beta chains reported below all come from one sample, sequenced in a study of T cell repertoires in cytomegalovirus infection. TCRdb ran MiXCR on the reads and lists one entry per CDR3 protein. The sample shows about a million distinct CDR3 sequences, about a third of them seen only once. Their target antigens are unknown. Sample: cultured CD8+ T cells from PBMCs, taken from culture after CMV antigen stimulation. The receptors here all came from a human donor in good health (CMV status not recorded). Some clones in this sample may be carry-over from other donors' samples.

This clonotype occurred many times. This chain uses TRBV12-3 or TRBV12-4 with TRBJ1-2; D uncertain. V was trimmed by 4 bases and J by 3 bases, leaving 21 bases between them. The CDR3 has 17 residues. CDR3 nucleotides: TGTGCCAGCAGTTCCCCGGCGAAGTGGAATCATTACTATGGCTACACCTTC. It translates to CASSSPAKWNHYYGYTF.

This rearrangement joins TRBV6-2 or TRBV6-3 to TRBJ1-6, with D perhaps matching TRBD1 (6 bases). V shed 6 bases and J shed 2 bases, with 11 bases lying between them. Germline CDR1 MNHEY, CDR2 SVGEGT. This CDR3 is built from 15 residues. The CDR3 region has the DNA TGTGCCAGCAGCGTTGACAGGCCCTATAATTCACCCCTCCACTTT. It is translated as CASSVDRPYNSPLHF.

This clonotype was seen a few times. The rearrangement uses TRBV24-1 and TRBJ1-5; D uncertain. The CDR3 runs 15 residues. V lost 4 bases and J 9 bases, leaving 18 bases between the germline ends. CDR1 and CDR2 from the germline V gene are KGHDR and SFDVKD. The CDR3 bases are TGTGCCACCAGTGACCCCGACCTTGATTCAGGGCCCCAGCATTTT. This sequence encodes CATSDPDLDSGPQHF.

This clonotype has more than one count but fewer than ten. The chain employs TRBV4-1 and TRBJ2-2; no firm D call. V shed 2 bases and J shed 3 bases, with 7 bases lying between them. This CDR3 region has 14 residues. Germline assignment: CDR1 MGHRA and CDR2 YSYEKL. The CDR3 region has the DNA TGCGCCAGCAGCCAAAACAGCGACACCGGGGAGCTGTTTTTT. Translated: CASSQNSDTGELFF.

The table lists this clonotype with a few counts. The chain uses TRBV7-9 and TRBJ2-7; 7 bases are shared with TRBD1. There are 13 residues in the CDR3. Germline lookup yields CDR1 SEHNR and CDR2 FQNEAQ (reference sequence). Trimming at V came to 4 bases and at J to 6 bases, leaving 6 bases not matched to a gene. The CDR3 nucleotides read TGTGCCAGCAGCTCCGACAGGGTCCTCGAGCAGTACGTC. This sequence encodes CASSSDRVLEQYV.

Only a few counts were recorded for this clonotype. This chain links TRBV6-6 with TRBJ2-7; tentative D call: TRBD2 (6 bases). CDR1 and CDR2 from the germline V gene are MNHNY and SVGAGI (reference sequence). The CDR3 contains 14 residues. Trimming cost V 6 bases and J 9 bases, with 21 bases left between them. CDR3 in amino acids: CASRWDFQDGAQYF. CDR3 bases: TGTGCCAGCAGATGGGACTTCCAAGATGGGGCGCAGTACTTC.

The rearrangement links TRBV2 to TRBJ1-1, with D possibly TRBD1 on 6 matching bases. Per germline, CDR1 SNHLY and CDR2 FYNNEI. CDR3 length: 14 amino acids. V lost 6 bases, J lost 6 bases, and 17 bases lay in between. CDR3 region: CASRYTGSGAEAFF. CDR3 nucleotide sequence: TGTGCCAGCAGGTACACAGGGTCAGGCGCTGAAGCTTTCTTT.

At least ten counts were recorded for this clonotype. The chain is built from TRBV6-1 and TRBJ1-1; 9 bases map to TRBD1. Germline loops: CDR1 MNHNS, CDR2 SASEGT. With V trimmed by 2 bases and J by 3 bases, 4 bases remained unmatched. This CDR3 has 15 residues. The CDR3: CASSEIGQGYTEAFF. CDR3 coding DNA: TGTGCCAGCAGTGAAATCGGACAGGGGTACACTGAAGCTTTCTTT.

CDR3 DNA sequence: TGTGCCACCAGCAGAGTCGGAATCGGGAGGACGGGTACGGGCTACACCTTC. Amino acid sequence: CATSRVGIGRTGTGYTF. The V gene is TRBV15, the J gene TRBJ1-2, with D unresolved. The length of the CDR3 is 17 residues. V shed 1 base and J shed 8 bases, with 23 bases lying between them. Germline CDR1 LNHNV, CDR2 YYDKDF (reference sequence).

This chain uses TRBV19 with TRBJ1-4; perhaps TRBD1 as D (5 bases). With 6 bases removed from V and 13 bases from J, the gap between germline ends came to 12 bases. In germline, CDR1 is LNHDA, CDR2 SQIVND (reference sequence). This CDR3 is built from 11 residues. CDR3 nucleotides: TGTGCCAGTAGGCGCGGGAGGGGACTGTTTTTT. Translation gives CASRRGRGLFF.

The rearrangement links TRBV4-3 to TRBJ2-7; 16 nucleotides align to TRBD2. The CDR3 consists of 18 residues. V trimming: 2 bases; J trimming: 3 bases; junction bases outside the gene matches: 7. Per the germline V gene, CDR1 is LGHNA and CDR2 is YSLEER. The CDR3 is CASSQLSGLAGGIYEQYV. In DNA form, the CDR3 reads TGCGCCAGCAGCCAACTTTCGGGACTAGCGGGGGGGATCTACGAGCAGTACGTC.

The chain links TRBV6-2 or TRBV6-3 to TRBJ1-5; D ambiguous. The V and J ends lost 0 bases and 0 bases respectively, with 15 bases between them. The CDR3 totals 18 residues. The germline V gene has CDR1 MNHEY and CDR2 SVGEGT. The CDR3 reads CASSYSTDGRYSNQPQHF. CDR3 in DNA: TGTGCCAGCAGTTACTCGACGGACGGCCGATATAGCAATCAGCCCCAGCATTTT.

The rearrangement joins TRBV7-9 to TRBJ1-2, with D possibly being TRBD1 (6 bases). The CDR3 extends over 17 amino acids. Per germline, CDR1 SEHNR and CDR2 FQNEAQ (reference sequence). The V gene lost 4 bases and the J gene lost 1 base, with 19 bases spanning the gap. The CDR3 DNA follows: TGTGCCAGCAGCTCAAAACAGGGAGGCTTGAGTAACTATGGCTACACCTTC. This encodes CASSSKQGGLSNYGYTF.

The genes are TRBV7-9 and TRBJ1-5; D might be TRBD1 (5 bases). Between the trimmed V and J ends, which lost 5 bases and 3 bases, there was a span of 14 bases. The germline gives CDR1 SEHNR, CDR2 FQNEAQ (reference sequence). There are 15 residues in the CDR3. The CDR3 DNA reads as TGTGCCAGCAGCCACTCGTCGGGACCCAATCAGCCCCAGCATTTT. It codes for CASSHSSGPNQPQHF.

This clonotype was counted between two and nine times. This chain connects TRBV2 to TRBJ2-7, with TRBD1 as a possible D gene (6 bases). CDR1 is SNHLY, CDR2 FYNNEI, per germline. The CDR3 runs to 14 residues. Trimming removed 1 base at V and 3 bases at J, with 10 bases between. CDR3 bases: TGTGCCAGCAGTGAAGGTCGCAGGGGCTACGAGCAGTACGTC. It encodes CASSEGRRGYEQYV.

This clonotype occurred many times. The gene calls are TRBV6-1 and TRBJ1-5, with no clear D. Trimming took off 1 base at V and 6 bases at J, with 10 bases between the two ends. Looked up from germline, CDR1 is MNHNS and CDR2 is SASEGT. The CDR3 runs 14 residues. CDR3: CASSEEWGGQPQHF. The CDR3 DNA is TGTGCCAGCAGTGAAGAGTGGGGAGGTCAGCCCCAGCATTTT.

This clonotype has a handful of counts. The chain combines TRBV6-2 or TRBV6-3 with TRBJ1-1, with D unclear. Germline loops: CDR1 MNHEY, CDR2 SVGEGT. V gave up 10 bases and J gave up 3 bases, with 15 bases separating them. The CDR3 runs 13 residues. As DNA, the CDR3 is TGTGCCACCTCCTTGGGCAGTTACACTGAAGCTTTCTTT. Translating gives CATSLGSYTEAFF.

The V gene is TRBV12-3 or TRBV12-4, the J gene TRBJ2-7; D might be TRBD1 or TRBD2, each matching 5 bases. V shed 7 bases and J shed 9 bases, with 16 bases lying between them. CDR3 length: 12 residues. CDR3 DNA: TGTGCCAGCACCCTGTGGGGGAAGGTGCAGTACTTC. Protein sequence: CASTLWGKVQYF.

The sample holds a few counts of this clonotype. CDR3 nucleotides: TGTGCCAGCAGTGAAGGCGGCAGGGGTTACGAGCAGTACGTC. Protein: CASSEGGRGYEQYV. V and J are TRBV6-1 and TRBJ2-7, with D maybe TRBD1 (6 bases). Trimming stripped 1 base from V and 4 bases from J, with 11 bases between. Germline V gene sequence: CDR1 MNHNS, CDR2 SASEGT. This CDR3 spans 14 amino acids.

This clonotype was counted only a few times. The rearrangement links TRBV12-3 or TRBV12-4 to TRBJ2-2, with D perhaps TRBD1 (6 bases). The CDR3 totals 15 residues. V was trimmed by 5 bases and J by 5 bases, leaving 15 bases between them. This CDR3 reads CASSLQGWLTGELFF. In nucleotides, the CDR3 is TGTGCCAGCAGTCTCCAGGGGTGGTTGACCGGGGAGCTGTTTTTT.

The chain uses TRBV27 and TRBJ2-1, with a tentative D call TRBD1 (6 bases). The length of the CDR3 is 14 residues. V lost 4 bases to trimming and J lost 12 bases, with 19 bases between them. The V gene's germline CDR1 is MNHEY and CDR2 SMNVEV (reference sequence). CDR3 sequence: CASSSPGQYYLQFF. CDR3 bases: TGTGCCAGCAGTTCCCCGGGACAATACTACCTGCAGTTCTTC.

This chain uses TRBV6-5 with TRBJ2-1; D may be TRBD2 (5 bases). V lost 5 bases and J 0 bases, leaving 11 bases between the germline ends. CDR3 length: 15 residues. Germline CDR1 is MNHEY and CDR2 is SVGAGI. The DNA of the CDR3 is TGTGCCAGCAGTGCGGGCCCCAGCTCCTACAATGAGCAGTTCTTC. It is translated as CASSAGPSSYNEQFF.

This clonotype occurred many times. The V and J genes are TRBV12-3 or TRBV12-4 and TRBJ2-1, with 13 bases aligning to TRBD2. The trim removed 7 bases at V and 6 bases at J, leaving 12 bases unmatched. The CDR3 is 17 amino acids. CDR3 residues: CASTFSLAGGLGNEQFF. Written as DNA, the CDR3 is TGTGCCAGCACCTTTTCACTAGCGGGGGGGCTGGGCAATGAGCAGTTCTTC.

The gene calls are TRBV4-1 and TRBJ2-5; TRBD2 might be the D (5 bases). This CDR3 comprises 12 residues. CDR1 is MGHRA, CDR2 YSYEKL, per germline. The V end lost 0 bases, the J end lost 7 bases, and 6 bases lay between the germline ends. CDR3 protein: CASSQESGTQYF. CDR3 bases: TGCGCCAGCAGCCAAGAAAGCGGGACCCAGTACTTC.

Comments on this clonotype: Compared with germline, one end of the junction differs, possibly owing to a read error. This rearrangement joins TRBV6-5 to TRBJ2-7, with D unresolved. Germline V gene lookup returns CDR1 MNHEY and CDR2 SVGAGI. This CDR3 has 14 residues. CDR3 sequence reads: CASRGPTESSEQYF. DNA for the CDR3: TGTGCCAGCAGGGGCCCAACCGAATCCTCCGAGCAGTACTTC.

The V gene is TRBV20-1, the J gene TRBJ1-1, with D unresolved. The germline V gene has CDR1 DFQATT and CDR2 SNEGSKA (reference sequence). Trimming removed 8 bases at V and 4 bases at J, with 14 bases between. This CDR3 spans 12 amino acids. CDR3 region: CSPWTGSTEAFF. CDR3 coding DNA: TGCAGTCCCTGGACTGGATCCACTGAAGCTTTCTTT.

The chain is built from TRBV20-1 and TRBJ2-4; tentatively, D is TRBD2 (7 bases). CDR3 size: 14 residues. Trimming shortened V by 5 bases and J by 0 bases, and 11 bases separated the two germline ends. The germline V gene has CDR1 DFQATT and CDR2 SNEGSKA (reference sequence). This chain's CDR3 is CSAGGAIAKNIQYF. Here the CDR3 DNA reads TGCAGTGCTGGGGGGGCCATAGCCAAAAACATTCAGTACTTC.

This chain links TRBV12-3 or TRBV12-4 with TRBJ2-1; possible D gene TRBD2, 6 bases. The CDR3 consists of 14 residues. V was cut by 7 bases and J by 2 bases, with 12 bases left in between. The CDR3 loop reads CASKKEGTYNEQFF. The DNA for the CDR3 is TGTGCCAGCAAGAAGGAGGGGACCTACAATGAGCAGTTCTTC.

This clonotype came up a few times. This sequence joins TRBV10-2 and TRBJ2-7; D may be TRBD2 (6 bases). The germline CDR1 and CDR2 sequences are WSHSY and SAAADI. CDR3 length: 13 amino acids. Trimming removed 7 bases from V and 3 bases from J, with 13 bases in between. CDR3 DNA: TGCGCCAGCACCTCAGGGACTTACTACGAGCAGTACTTC. Its translation is CASTSGTYYEQYF.

V gene TRBV27 combines with J gene TRBJ2-3; D might be TRBD1 (5 bases). Germline lookup yields CDR1 MNHEY and CDR2 SMNVEV (reference sequence). This CDR3 contains 14 residues. V was clipped by 8 bases and J by 1 base, with 13 bases between them. CDR3 in DNA: TGTGCCAGCGGACACATTGAGGGCACAGATACGCAGTATTTT. Translation gives CASGHIEGTDTQYF.

The rearrangement links TRBV5-4 to TRBJ1-1, with TRBD1 identical over 9 bases. In germline, CDR1 is SGHNT, CDR2 YYREEE (reference sequence). V shed 4 bases and J 5 bases; nucleotides not matched to a gene: 9. This CDR3 spans 15 amino acids. CDR3 nucleotide sequence: TGTGCCAGCAGCACCAAACAACAGGGGGCTACTGAAGCTTTCTTT. Translation gives CASSTKQQGATEAFF.

In this sample, this clonotype turned up a few times. The V call is TRBV11-3, the J call TRBJ2-1; TRBD1 agrees at 8 bases. With 2 bases clipped from V and 7 bases from J, the junction kept 10 bases outside the gene matches. This CDR3 region has 16 residues. Per germline, CDR1 SGHNT and CDR2 YENEEA. CDR3 sequence reads: CASSLRTSGQVNEQFF. The CDR3 DNA reads as TGTGCCAGCAGCTTAAGGACTTCGGGACAGGTTAATGAGCAGTTCTTC.